The clone carrying this TCR beta chain was detected once. Generated by immunoSEQ multiplex PCR, the TCRdb table keeps only in-frame clones and is missing some. The sample gives about 69,000 clones, 80% to 90% of which show up once; around 3% is in the top ten. This sample stems from a study of a mutant IDH1 vaccine in newly diagnosed glioma. The CDR3 has 13 residues. From germline, CDR1 is SGHRS and CDR2 YFSETQ. The V and J ends lost 7 bases and 2 bases respectively, with 11 bases between them. The time point was: baseline, week 1 (first vaccination visit). The treatment denotes: pre-vaccination baseline after standard-of-care therapy.

The TCR sequence derives from a man aged 25 to 40 with glioma. The sample was PBMCs, taken from a glioma patient treated with radiotherapy, temozolomide or both. The rearrangement uses TRBV5-1 and TRBJ2-3, with D possibly matching TRBD2 (6 bases). CDR3 sequence (DNA): TGCGCCAGCCGGGACTTCCACACAGATACGCAGTATTTT. Translating gives CASRDFHTDTQYF.